The clone carrying this T cell receptor (beta chain) was detected many times. Its antigen is not known. These data belong to a study of T cells in Graves' hyperthyroidism and ophthalmopathy. Study outcomes and limitations: Blood also contained most expanded thyroid clonotypes above 0.001.

Active moderate-to-severe ophthalmopathy, Clinical Activity Score at least 3, NOSPECS at least 4, under 3 months' duration. Lactation, pregnancy, other autoimmune disease or uncontrolled infection excluded patients. PBMCs were derived from about 10 ml fresh peripheral blood. Researchers amplified the TCR beta CDR3 regions from RNA transcripts. A first-round RT-PCR of the TCR CDR3 used the HTBI primer set. TCRdb re-analysed the multiplex PCR reads in MiXCR, keeping a single row per CDR3 protein. The sample records more than 500,000 distinct CDR3 sequences, about 15% being singletons. The sequencing input was blood. The TCR was taken from a middle-aged woman with Graves' ophthalmopathy.

CDR3 sequence: CSAREVLAGETQYF. In DNA, the CDR3 is TGCAGTGCTAGAGAGGTCCTAGCGGGAGAGACCCAGTACTTC. The chain uses TRBV20-1 and TRBJ2-5; 8 positions agree with TRBD2. Looked up from germline, CDR1 is DFQATT and CDR2 is SNEGSKA (reference sequence). The V segment lost 0 bases and the J segment 4 bases; nucleotides outside the gene matches: 4. This CDR3 is built from 14 residues.